The source of this T cell receptor (beta chain) is a study of blood T cell repertoires in COVID-19. For the study at large: COVID-19 samples, acute and convalescent, were from the United States, Italy and Spain.

Trimming pared 3 bases from V and 0 bases from J, leaving 10 bases between. This CDR3 comprises 14 residues. Germline values: CDR1 SGDLS, CDR2 YYNGEE. Individuals drawn from under 30 US areas were roughly 18 to 89 years old. Per the study methods: Using reference gene primer amplification, nucleated cell counts were estimated. Produced via immunoSEQ multiplex PCR; TCRdb's table is partial and in-frame only. V and J calls and clone size are given by that table; D and trimming were obtained from the DNA. The sample carries under 200,000 clones, approximately 82% recorded once. Source material: PBMCs or T cells enriched from blood (not recorded which). This clonotype originated in a man in his sixties who had recovered from COVID-19. The chain recombines TRBV9 with TRBJ2-7, with D perhaps TRBD1 (7 bases). The chain's CDR3 is CASSGRDSSYEQYF. Written as DNA, the CDR3 is TGTGCCAGCAGCGGGAGGGACAGCTCCTACGAGCAGTACTTC.